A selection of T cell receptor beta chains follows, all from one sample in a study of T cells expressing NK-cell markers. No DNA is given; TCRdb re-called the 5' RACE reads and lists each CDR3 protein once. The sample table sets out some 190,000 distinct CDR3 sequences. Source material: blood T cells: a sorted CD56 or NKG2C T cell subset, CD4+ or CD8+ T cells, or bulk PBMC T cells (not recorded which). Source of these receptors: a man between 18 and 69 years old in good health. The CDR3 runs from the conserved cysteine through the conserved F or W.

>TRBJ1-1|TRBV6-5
CASSYGNSGPGTEAFF
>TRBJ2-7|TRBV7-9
CASTQRGGYYEQYF
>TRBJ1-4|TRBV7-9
CASSTDRATNEKLFF
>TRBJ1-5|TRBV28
CASRLNRAYQPQHF
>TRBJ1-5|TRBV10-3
CATWGTGSNQPQHF
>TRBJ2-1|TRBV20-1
CSGTDKPYNEQFF
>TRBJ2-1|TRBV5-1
CASSLLAGNYNEQFF
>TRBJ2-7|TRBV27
CASSPAGGGGYEQYF
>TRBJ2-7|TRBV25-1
CASPLGEGYYYEQYF
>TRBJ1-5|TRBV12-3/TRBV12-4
CASSLREYQPQHF
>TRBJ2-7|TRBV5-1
CASSLGTRQYF
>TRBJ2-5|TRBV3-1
CASSQDLLAAETQYF
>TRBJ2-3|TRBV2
CASIGRGDGTQYF
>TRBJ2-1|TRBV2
CASSEPRDLIQGGNEQFF
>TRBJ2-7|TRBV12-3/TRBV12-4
CASSPVDGYEQYF
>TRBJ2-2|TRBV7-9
CASSSTGTSGGAGELFF
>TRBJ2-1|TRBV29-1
CSVADYRSYNEQFF
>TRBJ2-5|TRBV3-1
CASSQDPRLAGLETQYF
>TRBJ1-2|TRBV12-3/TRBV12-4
CASSLAGVDGYTF
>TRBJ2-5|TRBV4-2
CASSQASGGETQYF
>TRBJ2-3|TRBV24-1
CATSVGTDTQYF
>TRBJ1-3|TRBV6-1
CASSEWGDRSGNTIYF
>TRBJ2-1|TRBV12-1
CPKLAGGHNEQFF
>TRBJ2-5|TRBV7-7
CASSLGGREVETQYF
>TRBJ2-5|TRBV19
CASVREETQYF
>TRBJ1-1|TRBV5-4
CASSLTASPNTEAFF
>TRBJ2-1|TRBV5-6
CASSSPAGAHNEQFF
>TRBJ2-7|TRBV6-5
CASSPATYEQYF
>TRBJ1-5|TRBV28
CASSLFGLAGQGNQPQHF
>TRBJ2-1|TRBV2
CASSEDFPSLAALYNEQFF
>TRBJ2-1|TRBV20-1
CSASLPGGPYEQFF
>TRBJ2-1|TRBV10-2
CASKASGAYNEQFF
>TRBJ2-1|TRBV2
CASKETSGGVTEQFF
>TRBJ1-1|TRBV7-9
CASSSTPGATEAFF
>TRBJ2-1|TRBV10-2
CASSEGGPGEQFF
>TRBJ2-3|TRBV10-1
CASSEGIAGGTDTQYF
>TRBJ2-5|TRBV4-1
CASSELAGAQETQYF
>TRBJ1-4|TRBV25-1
CASSVNRGESNEKLFF
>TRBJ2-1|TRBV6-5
CASSYSTGYNEQFF
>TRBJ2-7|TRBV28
CASSPRTNPYEQYF
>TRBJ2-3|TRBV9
CASSVPLAGGDTDTQYF
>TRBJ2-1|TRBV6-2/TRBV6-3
CASSYTYSSGGKYEQFF
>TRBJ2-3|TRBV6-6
CASTSSGSDTQYF
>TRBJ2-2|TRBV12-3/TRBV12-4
CASSFWGRNTGELFF
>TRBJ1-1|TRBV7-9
CASSRGAEYTEAFF
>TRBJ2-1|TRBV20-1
CSARDSPDYNEQFF
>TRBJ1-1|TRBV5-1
CASSPGRKNTEAFF
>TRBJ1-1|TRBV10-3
CAISESTGMATEAFF
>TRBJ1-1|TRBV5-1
CASSFGAPVNTEAFF
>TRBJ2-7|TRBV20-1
CSARSLKTGEDYEQYF
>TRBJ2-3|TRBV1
CTSSQTGGVTDTQYF